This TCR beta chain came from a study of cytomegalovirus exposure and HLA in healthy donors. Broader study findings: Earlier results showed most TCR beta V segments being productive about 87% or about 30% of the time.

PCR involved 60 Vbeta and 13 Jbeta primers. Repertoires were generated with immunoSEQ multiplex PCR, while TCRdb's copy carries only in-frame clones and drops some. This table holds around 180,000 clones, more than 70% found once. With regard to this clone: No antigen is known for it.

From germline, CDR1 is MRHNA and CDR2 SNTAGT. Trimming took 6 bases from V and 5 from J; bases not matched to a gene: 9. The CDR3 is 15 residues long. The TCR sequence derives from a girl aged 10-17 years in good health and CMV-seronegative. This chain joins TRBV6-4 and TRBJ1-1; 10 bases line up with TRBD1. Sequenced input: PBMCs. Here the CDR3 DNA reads TGTGCCAGCAGAGCCCGACAGGGGGCAGGGACTGAAGCTTTCTTT. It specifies CASRARQGAGTEAFF.